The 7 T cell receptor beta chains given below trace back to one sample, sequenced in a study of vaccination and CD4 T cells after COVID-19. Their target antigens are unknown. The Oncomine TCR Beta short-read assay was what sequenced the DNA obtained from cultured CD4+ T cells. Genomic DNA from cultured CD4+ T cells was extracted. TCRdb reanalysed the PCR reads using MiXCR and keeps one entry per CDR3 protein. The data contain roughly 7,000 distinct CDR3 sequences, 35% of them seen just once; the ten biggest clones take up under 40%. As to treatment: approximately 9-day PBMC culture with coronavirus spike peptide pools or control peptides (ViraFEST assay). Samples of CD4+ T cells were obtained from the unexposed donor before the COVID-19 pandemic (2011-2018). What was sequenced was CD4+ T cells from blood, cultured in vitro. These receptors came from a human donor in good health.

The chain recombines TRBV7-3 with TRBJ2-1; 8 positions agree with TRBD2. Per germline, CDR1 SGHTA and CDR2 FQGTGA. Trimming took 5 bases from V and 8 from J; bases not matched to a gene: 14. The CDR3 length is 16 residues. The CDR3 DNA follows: TGTGCCAGCAGCGTCCACGGGACTAGGGGTAATCATGAGCAGTTCTTC. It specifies CASSVHGTRGNHEQFF. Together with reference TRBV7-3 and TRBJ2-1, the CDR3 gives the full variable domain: GAGVSQTPSNKVTEKGKYVELRCDPISGHTALYWYRQSLGQGPEFLIYFQGTGAADDSGLPNDRFFAVRPEGSVSTLKIQRTERGDSAVYLCASSVHGTRGNHEQFFGPGTRLTVL.

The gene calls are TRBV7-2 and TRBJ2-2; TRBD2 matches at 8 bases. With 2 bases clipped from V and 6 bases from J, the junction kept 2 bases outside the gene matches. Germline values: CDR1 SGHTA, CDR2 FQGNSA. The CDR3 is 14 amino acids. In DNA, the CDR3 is TGTGCCAGCAGCTTAACCGGGAGGGCCGGGGAGCTGTTTTTT. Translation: CASSLTGRAGELFF.

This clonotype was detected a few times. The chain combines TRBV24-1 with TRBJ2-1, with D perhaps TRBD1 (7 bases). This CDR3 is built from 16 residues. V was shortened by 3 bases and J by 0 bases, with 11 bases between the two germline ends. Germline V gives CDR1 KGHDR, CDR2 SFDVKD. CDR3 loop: CATSDRQGGSYNEQFF. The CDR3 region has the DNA TGTGCCACCAGTGATAGACAGGGAGGCTCCTACAATGAGCAGTTCTTC.

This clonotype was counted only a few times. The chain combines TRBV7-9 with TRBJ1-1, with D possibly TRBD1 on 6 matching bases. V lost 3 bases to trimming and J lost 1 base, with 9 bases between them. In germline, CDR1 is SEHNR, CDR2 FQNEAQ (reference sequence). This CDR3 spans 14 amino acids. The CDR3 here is CASSLKGQNTEAFF. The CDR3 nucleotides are TGTGCCAGCAGCTTGAAGGGACAGAACACTGAAGCTTTCTTT.

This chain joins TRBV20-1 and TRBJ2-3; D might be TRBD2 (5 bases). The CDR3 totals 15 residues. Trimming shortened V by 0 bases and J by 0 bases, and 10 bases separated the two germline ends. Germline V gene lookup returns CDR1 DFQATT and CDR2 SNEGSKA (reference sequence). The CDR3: CSARDSRVSTDTQYF. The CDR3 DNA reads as TGCAGTGCTAGAGATTCGAGGGTTAGCACAGATACGCAGTATTTT.

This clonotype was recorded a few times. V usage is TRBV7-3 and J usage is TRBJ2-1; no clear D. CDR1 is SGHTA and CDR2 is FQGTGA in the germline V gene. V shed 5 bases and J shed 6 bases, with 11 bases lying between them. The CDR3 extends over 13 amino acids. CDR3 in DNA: TGTGCCAGCAGCCTCGCCCATGGCAATGAGCAGTTCTTC. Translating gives CASSLAHGNEQFF. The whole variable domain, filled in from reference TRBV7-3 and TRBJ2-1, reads GAGVSQTPSNKVTEKGKYVELRCDPISGHTALYWYRQSLGQGPEFLIYFQGTGAADDSGLPNDRFFAVRPEGSVSTLKIQRTERGDSAVYLCASSLAHGNEQFFGPGTRLTVL.

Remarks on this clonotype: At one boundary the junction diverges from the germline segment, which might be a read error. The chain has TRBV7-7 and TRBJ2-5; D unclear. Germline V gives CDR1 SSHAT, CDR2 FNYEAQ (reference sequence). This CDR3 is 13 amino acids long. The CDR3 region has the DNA TGTGCTAGCAGCTTAGCCGTCGTAGAGACCCAGTACTTC. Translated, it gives CASSLAVVETQYF.